This TCR beta chain was observed in a study of T cells in localized non-small cell lung cancer. Study-level results: Appearances in adjacent lung were noted for a median roughly 50 of the top 100 tumor clones. Longer overall survival was associated with a higher density of T cells in the blood. Uninvolved adjacent lung had the highest recorded T cell clonality, with tumor below it. The tumor had only one region sequenced, so heterogeneity remains possible.

On this clone: Its antigen is currently unknown.

Trimming took off 3 bases at V and 2 bases at J, with 10 bases between the two ends. CDR1 and CDR2 from the germline V gene are KGHSH and LQKENI. The CDR3 is made up of 14 amino acids. Here immunoSEQ multiplex PCR was the method, and the copy in TCRdb shows in-frame clones only, minus some. The sample yields some 90,000 clones, roughly 87% seen once. The rearrangement links TRBV18 to TRBJ1-1; D unclear. Sequencing used peripheral blood, obtained before any cancer treatment. The TCR was taken from a man aged 40-75 years with stage I squamous cell lung carcinoma. The CDR3 protein is CASSPKQANTEAFF. The CDR3 DNA reads TGTGCCAGCTCACCGAAGCAGGCTAACACTGAAGCTTTCTTT. The whole variable domain, remainder taken from reference TRBV18 and TRBJ1-1, is NAGVMQNPRHLVRRRGQEARLRCSPMKGHSHVYWYRQLPEEGLKFMVYLQKENIIDESGMPKERFSAEFPKEGPSILRIQQVVRGDSAAYFCASSPKQANTEAFFGQGTRLTVV.